This paragraph reports one TCR beta chain. The data stem from a study of control samples from healthy donors and cancer patients. The CDR3 has 15 amino acids. Assay used: immunoSEQ multiplex PCR; TCRdb lists only in-frame clones, some missing. Of fewer than 200,000 clones listed, around nine tenths are singletons. Input material: blood. This chain connects TRBV21-1 to TRBJ1-2; the table assigns TRBD1, which was not confirmed against the DNA. TRBV21-1 is noted as a pseudogene. The sequence derives from a man younger than 40 in good health. Here the CDR3 DNA reads TGTGCCAGCAGCAAAGGACAGGGCCAACCCTATGGCTACACCTTC. This encodes CASSKGQGQPYGYTF.